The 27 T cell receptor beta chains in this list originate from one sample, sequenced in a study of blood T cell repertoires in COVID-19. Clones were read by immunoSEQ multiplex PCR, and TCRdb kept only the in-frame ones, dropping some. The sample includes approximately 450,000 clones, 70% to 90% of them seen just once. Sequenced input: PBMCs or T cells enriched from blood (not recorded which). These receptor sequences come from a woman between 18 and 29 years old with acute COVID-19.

CDR3 sequence reads: CASSLSRGGGYTF. CDR3 coding DNA: TGCGCCAGCAGCTTGAGCAGGGGTGGCGGCTACACCTTC. The chain carries TRBV5-1 and TRBJ1-2; a weak D match, TRBD1 (6 bases). This CDR3 comprises 13 residues. Trimming took 1 base from V and 8 from J, leaving 12 bases between them. Germline V gene sequence: CDR1 SGHRS, CDR2 YFSETQ. Looking up the rest from reference TRBV5-1 and TRBJ1-2 gives the full variable domain: KAGVTQTPRYLIKTRGQQVTLSCSPISGHRSVSWYQQTPGQGLQFLFEYFSETQRNKGNFPGRFSGRQFSNSRSEMNVSTLELGDSALYLCASSLSRGGGYTFGSGTRLTVV.

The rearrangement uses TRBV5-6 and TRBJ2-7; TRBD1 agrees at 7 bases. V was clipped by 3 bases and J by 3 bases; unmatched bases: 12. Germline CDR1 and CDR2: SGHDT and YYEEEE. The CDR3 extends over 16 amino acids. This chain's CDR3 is CASSSTRQGLFYEQYF. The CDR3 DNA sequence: TGTGCCAGCAGCTCAACTCGACAGGGATTATTCTACGAGCAGTACTTC.

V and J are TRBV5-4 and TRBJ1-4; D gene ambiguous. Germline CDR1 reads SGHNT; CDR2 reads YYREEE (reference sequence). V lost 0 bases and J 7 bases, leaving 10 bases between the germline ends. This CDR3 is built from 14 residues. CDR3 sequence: CASSLDLASEKLFF. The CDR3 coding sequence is TGTGCCAGCAGCTTGGATCTGGCCTCTGAAAAACTGTTTTTT.

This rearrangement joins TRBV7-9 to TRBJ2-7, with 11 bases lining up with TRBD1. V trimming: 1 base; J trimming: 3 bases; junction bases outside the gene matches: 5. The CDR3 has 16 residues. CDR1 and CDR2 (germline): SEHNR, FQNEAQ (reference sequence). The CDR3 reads CASSLGTGTGGYEQYF. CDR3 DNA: TGTGCCAGCAGCTTAGGCACAGGGACAGGGGGCTACGAGCAGTACTTC.

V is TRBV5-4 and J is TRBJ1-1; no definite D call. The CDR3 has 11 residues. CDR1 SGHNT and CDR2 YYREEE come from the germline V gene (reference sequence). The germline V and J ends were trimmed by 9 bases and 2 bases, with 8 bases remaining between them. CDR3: CATVSNTEAFF. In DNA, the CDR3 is TGTGCCACAGTTTCTAACACTGAAGCTTTCTTT.

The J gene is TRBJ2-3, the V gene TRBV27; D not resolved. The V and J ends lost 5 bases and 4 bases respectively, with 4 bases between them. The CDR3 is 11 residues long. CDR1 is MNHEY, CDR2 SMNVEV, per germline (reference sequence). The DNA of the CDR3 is TGTGCCAGCAGTCTCGCAGATACGCAGTATTTT. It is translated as CASSLADTQYF.

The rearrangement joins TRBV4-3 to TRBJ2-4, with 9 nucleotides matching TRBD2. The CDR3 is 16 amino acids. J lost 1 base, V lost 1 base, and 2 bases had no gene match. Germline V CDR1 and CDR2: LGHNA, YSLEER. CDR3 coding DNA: TGCGCCAGCAGCCAAGTTCTAGCGGGGGCCAAAAACATTCAGTACTTC. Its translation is CASSQVLAGAKNIQYF.

The CDR3 DNA sequence: TGTGCCAGCAGCTTACAGGGTTTGGATCAGCCCCAGCATTTT. The encoded protein is CASSLQGLDQPQHF. This chain connects TRBV7-9 to TRBJ1-5; a weak D match, TRBD1 (5 bases). The CDR3 consists of 14 residues. Germline V gives CDR1 SEHNR, CDR2 FQNEAQ (reference sequence). The V end lost 2 bases, the J end lost 5 bases, and 10 bases lay between the germline ends.

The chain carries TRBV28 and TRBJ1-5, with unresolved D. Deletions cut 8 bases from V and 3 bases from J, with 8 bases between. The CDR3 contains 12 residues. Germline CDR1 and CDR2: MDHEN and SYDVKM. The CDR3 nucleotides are TGTGCCAGCTTGCGGAACAATCAGCCCCAGCATTTT. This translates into CASLRNNQPQHF.

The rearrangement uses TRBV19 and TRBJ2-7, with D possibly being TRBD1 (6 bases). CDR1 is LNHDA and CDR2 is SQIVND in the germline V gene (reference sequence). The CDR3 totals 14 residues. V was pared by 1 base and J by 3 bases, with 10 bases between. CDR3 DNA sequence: TGTGCCAGTAGTATAGTCGGACAGTACTACGAGCAGTACTTC. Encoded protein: CASSIVGQYYEQYF.

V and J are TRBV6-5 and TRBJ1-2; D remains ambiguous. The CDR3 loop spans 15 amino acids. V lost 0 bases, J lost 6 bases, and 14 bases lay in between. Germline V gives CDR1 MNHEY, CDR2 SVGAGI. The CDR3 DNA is TGTGCCAGCAGTTACTCTAGAGGGCAGTGGGATGGCTACACCTTC. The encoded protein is CASSYSRGQWDGYTF.

CDR3 nucleotides: TGTGCCAGCAGTGAACAGGGGAACTATGGCTACACCTTC. Amino acids: CASSEQGNYGYTF. This chain links TRBV6-1 with TRBJ1-2; D might be TRBD1 (6 bases). Per germline, CDR1 MNHNS and CDR2 SASEGT. This CDR3 is 13 amino acids long. V gave up 2 bases and J gave up 2 bases, with 6 bases separating them.

The CDR3 sequence is CAWSPFPGQGDIGYTF. For the CDR3, the DNA is TGTGCCTGGAGTCCCTTCCCGGGACAGGGTGATATTGGCTACACCTTC. The rearrangement joins TRBV30 to TRBJ1-2, with TRBD1 identical over 9 bases. Trimming removed 2 bases from V and 7 bases from J; junction bases left unmatched: 14. The V gene's germline CDR1 is GTSNPN and CDR2 SVGIG (reference sequence). The CDR3 has 16 amino acids.

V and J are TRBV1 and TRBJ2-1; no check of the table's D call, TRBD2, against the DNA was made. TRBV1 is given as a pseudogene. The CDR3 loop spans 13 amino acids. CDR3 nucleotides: TGCACCAGCAGCCAACGGGAAGGCAATGAGCAGTTCTTC. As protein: CTSSQREGNEQFF.

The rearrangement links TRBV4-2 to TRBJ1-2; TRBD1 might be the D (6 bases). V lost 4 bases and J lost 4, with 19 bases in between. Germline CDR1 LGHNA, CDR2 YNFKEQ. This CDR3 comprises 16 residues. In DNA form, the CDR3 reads TGTGCCAGCAGCCGCCAGGACAGTGGGCTTGGCTATGGCTACACCTTC. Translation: CASSRQDSGLGYGYTF.

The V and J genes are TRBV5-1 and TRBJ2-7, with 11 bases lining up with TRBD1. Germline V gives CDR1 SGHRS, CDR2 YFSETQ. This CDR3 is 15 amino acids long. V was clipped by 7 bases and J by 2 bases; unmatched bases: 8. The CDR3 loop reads CASHPGTGGTYEQYF. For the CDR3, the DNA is TGCGCCAGCCACCCAGGGACAGGGGGTACCTACGAGCAGTACTTC. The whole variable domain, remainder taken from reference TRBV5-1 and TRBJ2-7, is KAGVTQTPRYLIKTRGQQVTLSCSPISGHRSVSWYQQTPGQGLQFLFEYFSETQRNKGNFPGRFSGRQFSNSRSEMNVSTLELGDSALYLCASHPGTGGTYEQYFGPGTRLTVT.

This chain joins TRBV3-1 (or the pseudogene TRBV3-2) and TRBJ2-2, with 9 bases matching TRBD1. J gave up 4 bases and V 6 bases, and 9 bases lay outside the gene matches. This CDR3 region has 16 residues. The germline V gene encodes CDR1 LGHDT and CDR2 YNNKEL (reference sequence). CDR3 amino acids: CASSLTGGAGTGELFF. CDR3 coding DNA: TGTGCCAGCAGTCTAACAGGGGGCGCGGGCACCGGGGAGCTGTTTTTT.

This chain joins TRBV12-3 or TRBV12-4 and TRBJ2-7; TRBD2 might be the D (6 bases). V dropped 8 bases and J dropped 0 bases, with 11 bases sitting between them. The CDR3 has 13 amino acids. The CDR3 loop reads CASWREDSYEQYF. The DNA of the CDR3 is TGTGCCAGCTGGAGGGAGGACTCCTACGAGCAGTACTTC.

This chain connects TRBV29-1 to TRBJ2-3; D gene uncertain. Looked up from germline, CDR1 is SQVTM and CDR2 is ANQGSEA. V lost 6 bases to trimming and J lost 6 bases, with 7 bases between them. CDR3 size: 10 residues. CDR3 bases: TGCAGCGTGGAGTCGGATACGCAGTATTTT. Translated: CSVESDTQYF.

CDR3 coding DNA: TGCGCCAGCACACCGGGACAGGTTAATGAAAAACTGTTTTTT. Translating it yields CASTPGQVNEKLFF. The genes are TRBV10-2 and TRBJ1-4; 8 nucleotides line up with TRBD1. V trimming: 7 bases; J trimming: 4 bases; junction bases outside the gene matches: 5. There are 14 residues in the CDR3. Germline CDR1 and CDR2: WSHSY and SAAADI.

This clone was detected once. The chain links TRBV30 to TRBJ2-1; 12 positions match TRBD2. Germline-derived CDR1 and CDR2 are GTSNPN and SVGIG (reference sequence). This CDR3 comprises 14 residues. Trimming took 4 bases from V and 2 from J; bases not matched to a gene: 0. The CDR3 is CAWTSGRAYNEQFF. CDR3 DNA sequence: TGTGCCTGGACTAGCGGGAGGGCCTACAATGAGCAGTTCTTC.

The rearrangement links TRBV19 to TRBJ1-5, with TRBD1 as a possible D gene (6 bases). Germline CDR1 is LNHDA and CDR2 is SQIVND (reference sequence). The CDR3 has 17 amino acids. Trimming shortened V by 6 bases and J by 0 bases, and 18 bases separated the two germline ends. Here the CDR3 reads CASRLKGVSNSNQPQHF. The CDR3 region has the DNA TGTGCCAGTAGGTTGAAGGGGGTTAGTAATAGCAATCAGCCCCAGCATTTT.

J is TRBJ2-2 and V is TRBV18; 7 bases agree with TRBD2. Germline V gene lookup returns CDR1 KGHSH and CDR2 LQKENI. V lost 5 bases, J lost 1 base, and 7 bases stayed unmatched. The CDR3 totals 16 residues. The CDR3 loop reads CASSLELALNTGELFF. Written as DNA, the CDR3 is TGTGCCAGCTCATTAGAACTAGCGCTGAACACCGGGGAGCTGTTTTTT.

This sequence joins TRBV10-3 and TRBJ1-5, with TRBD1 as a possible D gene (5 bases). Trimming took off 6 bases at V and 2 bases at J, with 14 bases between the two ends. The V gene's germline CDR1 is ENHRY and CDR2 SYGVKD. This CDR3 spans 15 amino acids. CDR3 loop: CAISSQGEGNQPQHF. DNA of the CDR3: TGTGCCATCAGCTCGCAGGGCGAGGGCAATCAGCCCCAGCATTTT.

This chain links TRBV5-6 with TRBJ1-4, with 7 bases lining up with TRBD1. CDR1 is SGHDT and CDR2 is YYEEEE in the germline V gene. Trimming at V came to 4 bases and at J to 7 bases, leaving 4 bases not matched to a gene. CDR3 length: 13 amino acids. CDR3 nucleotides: TGTGCCAGCAGCAGGGGGCGAAGTGAAAAACTGTTTTTT. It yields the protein CASSRGRSEKLFF.

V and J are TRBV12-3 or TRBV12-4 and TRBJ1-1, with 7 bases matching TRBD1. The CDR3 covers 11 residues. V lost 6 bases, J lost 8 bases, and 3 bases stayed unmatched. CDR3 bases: TGTGCCAGCAGCCGGGACAGAGAAGCTTTCTTT. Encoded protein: CASSRDREAFF.

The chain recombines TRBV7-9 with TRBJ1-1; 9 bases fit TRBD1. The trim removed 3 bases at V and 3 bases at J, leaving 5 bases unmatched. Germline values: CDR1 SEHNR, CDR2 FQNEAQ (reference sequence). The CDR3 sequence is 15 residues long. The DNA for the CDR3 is TGTGCCAGCAGCTTCGAAACAGGGGGCTACACTGAAGCTTTCTTT. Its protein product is CASSFETGGYTEAFF.